This T cell receptor beta chain originates from a study of regulatory T cells in long-lasting Graves disease. V was trimmed by 3 bases and J by 0 bases, leaving 11 bases between them. The CDR3 length is 15 residues. Per the germline V gene, CDR1 is KGHSH and CDR2 is LQKENI. Arm-PCR of CDR3 regions and iRepertoire HTBI primers were used to build TCR beta libraries. TCRdb passed the multiplex PCR reads through MiXCR, listing each CDR3 protein once. Altogether approximately 400,000 distinct CDR3 sequences are present, over 14% being singletons, with the ten largest covering about 7.6%. This clonotype was seen at least ten times. Its target is unknown. Findings of the study overall: Accuracy was possibly reduced by small sample size. The persistent group shared about 2,500 public clonotypes, more than the approximately 880 shared by new patients.

Time point specified: newly diagnosed GD, antithyroid drugs for less than 3 months. RNA from PBMCs was the source of the TCR library. An endocrinology department in Xi'an, China, recruited the patients. Collection of peripheral blood (about 10 milliliters) was done using EDTA tubes. These data were likewise used in another study, on T cells in Graves' hyperthyroidism and ophthalmopathy.

This sequence originates from a woman aged 40 to 50 with Graves disease. V gene TRBV18 combines with J gene TRBJ1-1; D is undetermined. The input for sequencing was peripheral blood mononuclear cells (PBMCs), taken at new diagnosis, from a patient treated with antithyroid drugs. CDR3 DNA sequence: TGTGCCAGCTCACCTCGGCCGCGGTTGAACACTGAAGCTTTCTTT. Translation: CASSPRPRLNTEAFF.